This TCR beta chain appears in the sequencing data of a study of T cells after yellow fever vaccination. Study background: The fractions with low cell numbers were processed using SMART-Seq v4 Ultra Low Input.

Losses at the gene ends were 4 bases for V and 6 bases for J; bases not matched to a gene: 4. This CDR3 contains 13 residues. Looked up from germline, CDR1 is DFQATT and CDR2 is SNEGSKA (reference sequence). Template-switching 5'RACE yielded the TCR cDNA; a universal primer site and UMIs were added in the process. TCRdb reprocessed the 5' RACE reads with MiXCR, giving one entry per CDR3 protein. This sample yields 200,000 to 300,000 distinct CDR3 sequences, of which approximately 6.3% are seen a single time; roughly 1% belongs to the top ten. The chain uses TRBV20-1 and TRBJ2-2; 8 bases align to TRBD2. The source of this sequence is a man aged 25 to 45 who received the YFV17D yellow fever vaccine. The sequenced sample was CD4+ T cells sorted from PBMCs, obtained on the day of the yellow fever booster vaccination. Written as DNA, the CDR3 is TGCAGTGCTATTGCGGGAGGCCCCGGGGAGCTGTTTTTT. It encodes CSAIAGGPGELFF.